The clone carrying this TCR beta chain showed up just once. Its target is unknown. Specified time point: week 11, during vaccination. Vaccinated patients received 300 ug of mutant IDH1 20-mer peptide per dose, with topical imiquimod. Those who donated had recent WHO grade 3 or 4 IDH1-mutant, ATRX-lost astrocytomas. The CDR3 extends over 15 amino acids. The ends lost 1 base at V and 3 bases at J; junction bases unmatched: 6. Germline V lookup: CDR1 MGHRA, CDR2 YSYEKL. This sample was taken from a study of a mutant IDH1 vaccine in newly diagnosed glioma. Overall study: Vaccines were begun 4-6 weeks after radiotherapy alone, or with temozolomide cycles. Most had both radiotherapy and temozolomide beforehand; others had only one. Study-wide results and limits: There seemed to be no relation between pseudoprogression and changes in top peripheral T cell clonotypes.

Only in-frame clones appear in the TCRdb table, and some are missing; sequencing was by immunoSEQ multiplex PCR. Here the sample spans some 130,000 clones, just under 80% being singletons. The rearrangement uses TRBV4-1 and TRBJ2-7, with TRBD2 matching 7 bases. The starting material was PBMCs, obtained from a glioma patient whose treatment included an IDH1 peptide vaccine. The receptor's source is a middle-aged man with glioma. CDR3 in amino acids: CASSQVTGGFYEQYF. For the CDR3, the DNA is TGCGCCAGCAGCCAAGTGACCGGGGGGTTCTACGAGCAGTACTTC.